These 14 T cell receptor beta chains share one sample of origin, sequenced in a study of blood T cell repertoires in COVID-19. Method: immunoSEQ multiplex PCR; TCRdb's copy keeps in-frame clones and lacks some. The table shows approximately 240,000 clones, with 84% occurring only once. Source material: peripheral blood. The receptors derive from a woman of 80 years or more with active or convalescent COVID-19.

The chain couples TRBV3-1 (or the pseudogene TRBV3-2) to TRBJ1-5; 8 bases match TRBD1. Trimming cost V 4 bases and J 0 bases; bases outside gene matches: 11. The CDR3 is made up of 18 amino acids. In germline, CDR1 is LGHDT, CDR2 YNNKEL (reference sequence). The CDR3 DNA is TGTGCCAGCAGCCCGGCAGGGGGCTCCCAATATAGCAATCAGCCCCAGCATTTT. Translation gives CASSPAGGSQYSNQPQHF.

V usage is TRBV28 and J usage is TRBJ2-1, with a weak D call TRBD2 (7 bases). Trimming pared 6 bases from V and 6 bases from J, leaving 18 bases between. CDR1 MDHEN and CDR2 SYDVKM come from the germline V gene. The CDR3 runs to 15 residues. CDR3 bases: TGTGCCAGCAGGACGGACAGCCCGGGGGGCAATGAGCAGTTCTTC. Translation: CASRTDSPGGNEQFF. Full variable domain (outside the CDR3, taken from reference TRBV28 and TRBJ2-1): DVKVTQSSRYLVKRTGEKVFLECVQDMDHENMFWYRQDPGLGLRLIYFSYDVKMKEKGDIPEGYSVSREKKERFSLILESASTNQTSMYLCASRTDSPGGNEQFFGPGTRLTVL.

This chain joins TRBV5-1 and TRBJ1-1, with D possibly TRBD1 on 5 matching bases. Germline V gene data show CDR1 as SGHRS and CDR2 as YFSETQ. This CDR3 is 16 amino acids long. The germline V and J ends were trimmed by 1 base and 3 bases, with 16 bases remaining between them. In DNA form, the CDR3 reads TGCGCCAGCAGCTTGAGTCTGGCAGGGAGGGACACTGAAGCTTTCTTT. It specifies CASSLSLAGRDTEAFF.

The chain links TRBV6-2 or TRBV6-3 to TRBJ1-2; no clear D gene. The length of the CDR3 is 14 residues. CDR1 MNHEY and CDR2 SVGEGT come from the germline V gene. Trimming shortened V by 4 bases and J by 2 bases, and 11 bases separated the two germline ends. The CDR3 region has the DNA TGTGCCAGCAGTTGGTATGGCAGGAACTATGGCTACACCTTC. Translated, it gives CASSWYGRNYGYTF.

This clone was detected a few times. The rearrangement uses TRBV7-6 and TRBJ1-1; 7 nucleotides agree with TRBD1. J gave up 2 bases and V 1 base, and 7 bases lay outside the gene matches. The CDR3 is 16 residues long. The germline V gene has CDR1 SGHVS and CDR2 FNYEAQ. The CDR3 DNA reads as TGTGCCAGCAGCTTAGGTCCAGGGGGAAGAAACACTGAAGCTTTCTTT. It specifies CASSLGPGGRNTEAFF.

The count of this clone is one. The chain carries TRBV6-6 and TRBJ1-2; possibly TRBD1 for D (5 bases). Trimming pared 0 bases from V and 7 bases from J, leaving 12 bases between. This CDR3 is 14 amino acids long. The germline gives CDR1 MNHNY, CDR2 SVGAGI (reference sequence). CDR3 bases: TGTGCCAGCAGTTACTCGATGGGGGGAGGTGGCTACACCTTC. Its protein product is CASSYSMGGGGYTF.

CDR3 sequence reads: CASSSPLGQVFREQYF. CDR3 DNA sequence: TGTGCCAGCAGTTCCCCTCTGGGTCAGGTGTTCCGGGAGCAGTACTTC. The chain joins TRBV5-6 to TRBJ2-7; no clear D. The CDR3 sequence is 16 residues long. Germline lookup yields CDR1 SGHDT and CDR2 YYEEEE. V gave up 5 bases and J gave up 7 bases, with 25 bases separating them.

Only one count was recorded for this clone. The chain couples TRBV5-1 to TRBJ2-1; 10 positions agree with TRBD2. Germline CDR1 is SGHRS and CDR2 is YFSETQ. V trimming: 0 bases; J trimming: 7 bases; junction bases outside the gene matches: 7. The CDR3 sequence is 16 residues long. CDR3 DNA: TGCGCCAGCAGCTTGGCCGGGACTAGCGTAGAGAATGAGCAGTTCTTC. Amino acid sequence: CASSLAGTSVENEQFF.

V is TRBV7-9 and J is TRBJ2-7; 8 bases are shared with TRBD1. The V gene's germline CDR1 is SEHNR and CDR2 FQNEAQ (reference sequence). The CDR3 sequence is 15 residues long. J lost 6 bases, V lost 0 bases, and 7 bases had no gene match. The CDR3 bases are TGTGCCAGCAGCTTAGCGCTCCAGGGGGCCGGCGAGCAGTACTTC. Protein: CASSLALQGAGEQYF.

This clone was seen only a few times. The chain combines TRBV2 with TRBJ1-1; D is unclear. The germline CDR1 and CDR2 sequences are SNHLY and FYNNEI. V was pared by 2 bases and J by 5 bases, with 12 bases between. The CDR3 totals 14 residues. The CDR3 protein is CASSEWSVRTEAFF. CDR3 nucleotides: TGTGCCAGCAGTGAATGGTCCGTGAGGACTGAAGCTTTCTTT.

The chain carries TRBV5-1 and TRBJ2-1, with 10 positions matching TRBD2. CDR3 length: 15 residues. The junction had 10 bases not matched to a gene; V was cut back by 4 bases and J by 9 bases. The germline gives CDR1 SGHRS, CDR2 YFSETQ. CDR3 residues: CASSTRPSGSAEQFF. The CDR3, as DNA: TGCGCCAGCAGCACACGGCCTAGCGGGAGTGCTGAGCAGTTCTTC.

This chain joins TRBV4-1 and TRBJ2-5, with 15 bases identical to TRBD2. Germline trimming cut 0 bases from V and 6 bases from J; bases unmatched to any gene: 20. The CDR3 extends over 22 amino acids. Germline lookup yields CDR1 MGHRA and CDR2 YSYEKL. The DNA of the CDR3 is TGCGCCAGCAGCCAAGATCCCCTCAGGACTAGCGGGAGGGCCGGGAATGATAAGACCCAGTACTTC. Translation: CASSQDPLRTSGRAGNDKTQYF.

The CDR3 protein is CATSDRRGGQDTQYF. The CDR3 nucleotides are TGTGCCACCAGTGATCGGCGGGGGGGGCAAGATACGCAGTATTTT. This chain connects TRBV24-1 to TRBJ2-3, with 9 bases fitting TRBD2. The V segment lost 3 bases and the J segment 5 bases; nucleotides outside the gene matches: 5. Germline loops: CDR1 KGHDR, CDR2 SFDVKD. This CDR3 comprises 15 residues.

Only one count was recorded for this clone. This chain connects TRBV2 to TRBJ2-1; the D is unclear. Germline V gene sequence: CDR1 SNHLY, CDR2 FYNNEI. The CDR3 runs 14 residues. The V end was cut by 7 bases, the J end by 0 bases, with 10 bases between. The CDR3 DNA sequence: TGTGCCAGCAAACCAGGTCGCTCCTACAATGAGCAGTTCTTC. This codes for CASKPGRSYNEQFF. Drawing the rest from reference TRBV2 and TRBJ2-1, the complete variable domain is EPEVTQTPSHQVTQMGQEVILRCVPISNHLYFYWYRQILGQKVEFLVSFYNNEISEKSEIFDDQFSVERPDGSNFTLKIRSTKLEDSAMYFCASKPGRSYNEQFFGPGTRLTVL.